These 19 T cell receptor beta chains originate from one sample sequenced in a study of identifying expanded T cells in peripheral blood. Produced via immunoSEQ multiplex PCR; TCRdb's table is partial and in-frame only. This sample carries about 80,000 clones, roughly 89% of them seen once, and the ten largest clones take approximately 7%. The sequencing sample was made of blood. The receptor source for this set is a person aged 18 to 75 in good health.

This chain uses TRBV30 with TRBJ1-2; D ambiguous. V was trimmed by 3 bases and J by 12 bases, leaving 14 bases between them. CDR3 length: 11 residues. In germline, CDR1 is GTSNPN, CDR2 SVGIG (reference sequence). The CDR3 sequence: CAWSLGGPHTF. The CDR3 DNA reads TGTGCCTGGAGCCTGGGTGGCCCGCACACCTTC. The full variable domain, in which reference TRBV30 and TRBJ1-2 provide the parts outside the CDR3, is SQTIHQWPATLVQPVGSPLSLECTVEGTSNPNLYWYRQAAGRGLQLLFYSVGIGQISSEVPQNLSASRPQDRQFILSSKKLLLSDSGFYLCAWSLGGPHTFGSGTRLTVV.

This chain connects TRBV2 to TRBJ2-3; 14 nucleotides agree with TRBD2. J gave up 0 bases and V 3 bases, and 8 bases lay outside the gene matches. This CDR3 is built from 19 residues. CDR1 is SNHLY and CDR2 is FYNNEI in the germline V gene. CDR3 coding DNA: TGTGCCAGCAGTGAGACTAGCGGGGGGGCCTGGGTAAGCACAGATACGCAGTATTTT. This gives the protein CASSETSGGAWVSTDTQYF.

The chain joins TRBV12-2 to TRBJ2-1; the D call in the table, TRBD2, was not verified against the DNA. TRBV12-2 is listed as a pseudogene. This CDR3 is built from 15 residues. The CDR3 loop is CARRSGGGAYNEQFF. The CDR3 DNA reads as TGTGCAAGGCGTTCGGGGGGAGGGGCCTACAATGAGCAGTTCTTC.

The genes are TRBV5-4 and TRBJ1-3; D is ambiguous. Per the germline V gene, CDR1 is SGHNT and CDR2 is YYREEE (reference sequence). Trimming left V 0 bases short and J 4 bases short, with 5 bases between. The CDR3 loop spans 13 amino acids. CDR3 amino acids: CASSLAGGNTIYF. As DNA, the CDR3 is TGTGCCAGCAGCTTGGCGGGGGGAAACACCATATATTTT.

The chain is built from TRBV9 and TRBJ2-1, with D perhaps TRBD2 (6 bases). There are 15 residues in the CDR3. Germline values: CDR1 SGDLS, CDR2 YYNGEE. V gave up 0 bases and J gave up 5 bases, with 12 bases separating them. The CDR3 is CASSVGASENNEQFF. The DNA of the CDR3 is TGTGCCAGCAGCGTAGGGGCTAGCGAGAACAATGAGCAGTTCTTC.

The rearrangement uses TRBV5-1 and TRBJ1-4, with unresolved D. Trimming pared 4 bases from V and 6 bases from J, leaving 19 bases between. The CDR3 loop spans 16 amino acids. Germline CDR1 and CDR2: SGHRS and YFSETQ. DNA of the CDR3: TGCGCCAGCAGCCCCCGCATTGAGGGCGGATATGAAAAACTGTTTTTT. It specifies CASSPRIEGGYEKLFF.

The V gene is TRBV18, the J gene TRBJ1-2, with D possibly matching TRBD1 (6 bases). CDR3 size: 15 residues. Germline V gene sequence: CDR1 KGHSH, CDR2 LQKENI. V was trimmed by 0 bases and J by 5 bases, leaving 13 bases between them. Written as DNA, the CDR3 is TGTGCCAGCTCACCACCGTCGGCAGGGGCATATGGCTACACCTTC. It encodes CASSPPSAGAYGYTF.

This chain links TRBV15 with TRBJ2-3; 8 bases agree with TRBD2. V trimming: 4 bases; J trimming: 0 bases; junction bases outside the gene matches: 3. CDR3 length: 15 residues. Germline assignment: CDR1 LNHNV and CDR2 YYDKDF (reference sequence). CDR3 region: CATSNSGISTDTQYF. CDR3 nucleotide sequence: TGTGCCACCAGCAATAGCGGGATTAGCACAGATACGCAGTATTTT. Filled out from reference TRBV15 and TRBJ2-3, the complete variable domain reads DAMVIQNPRYQVTQFGKPVTLSCSQTLNHNVMYWYQQKSSQAPKLLFHYYDKDFNNEADTPDNFQSRRPNTSFCFLDIRSPGLGDTAMYLCATSNSGISTDTQYFGPGTRLTVL.

The V call is TRBV6-5, the J call TRBJ1-2, with 8 bases that match TRBD1. The length of the CDR3 is 16 residues. CDR1 is MNHEY, CDR2 SVGAGI, per germline. V dropped 0 bases and J dropped 4; count of bases not matched to a gene: 7. CDR3 DNA: TGTGCCAGCAGTTACTCGATGCAGGGGGCCCCCTATGGCTACACCTTC. This gives the protein CASSYSMQGAPYGYTF.

The chain combines TRBV27 with TRBJ1-1; D is unclear. Germline-derived CDR1 and CDR2 are MNHEY and SMNVEV (reference sequence). Trimming cost V 2 bases and J 4 bases, with 5 bases left between them. The CDR3 contains 12 residues. CDR3 residues: CASSLRGTEAFF. The CDR3 region has the DNA TGTGCCAGCAGTTTACGGGGCACTGAAGCTTTCTTT.

The chain has TRBV2 and TRBJ2-2, with D tentatively TRBD1 (6 bases). Germline-derived CDR1 and CDR2 are SNHLY and FYNNEI. Deletions cut 6 bases from V and 4 bases from J, with 15 bases between. This CDR3 has 15 amino acids. The DNA of the CDR3 is TGTGCCAGCAGCATGATCGCAGGGGCCACCGGGGAGCTGTTTTTT. It encodes CASSMIAGATGELFF.

The rearrangement uses TRBV10-3 and TRBJ1-2; no definite D call. CDR3 length equals 11 residues. Between the trimmed V and J ends, which lost 0 bases and 8 bases, there was a span of 4 bases. From germline, CDR1 is ENHRY and CDR2 SYGVKD. CDR3 nucleotide sequence: TGTGCCATCAGTGAGTCAGGAGGCTACACCTTC. Protein sequence: CAISESGGYTF.

The gene calls are TRBV19 and TRBJ1-2; 9 bases match TRBD1. V lost 6 bases to trimming and J lost 3 bases; unmatched junction nucleotides: 11. This CDR3 has 16 residues. Germline-derived CDR1 and CDR2 are LNHDA and SQIVND (reference sequence). In nucleotides, the CDR3 is TGTGCCAGTAGGGGTGCTGGGACAGGGTTTTACTATGGCTACACCTTC. It yields the protein CASRGAGTGFYYGYTF. Looking up the rest from reference TRBV19 and TRBJ1-2 gives the full variable domain: DGGITQSPKYLFRKEGQNVTLSCEQNLNHDAMYWYRQDPGQGLRLIYYSQIVNDFQKGDIAEGYSVSREKKESFPLTVTSAQKNPTAFYLCASRGAGTGFYYGYTFGSGTRLTVV.

This clone showed up just once. V gene TRBV9 combines with J gene TRBJ2-3; TRBD2 matches 8 bases. The CDR3 extends over 14 amino acids. V was pared by 3 bases and J by 6 bases, with 6 bases of the junction left unmatched. The germline V gene has CDR1 SGDLS and CDR2 YYNGEE. CDR3: CASSDGTSTDTQYF. CDR3 sequence (DNA): TGTGCCAGCAGCGATGGGACTAGTACGGATACGCAGTATTTT.

The genes are TRBV2 and TRBJ2-2, with 8 bases identical to TRBD1. Unmatched junction bases numbered 4, after V lost 7 bases and J lost 6 bases. Germline assignment: CDR1 SNHLY and CDR2 FYNNEI. The CDR3 extends over 13 amino acids. This CDR3 is CASTQGVSGELFF. In DNA, the CDR3 is TGTGCCAGCACACAGGGGGTTTCCGGGGAGCTGTTTTTT.

The chain recombines TRBV6-1 with TRBJ1-2, with D tentatively TRBD1 (5 bases). V lost 4 bases to trimming and J lost 8 bases, with 14 bases between them. Germline CDR1 MNHNS, CDR2 SASEGT. This CDR3 spans 13 amino acids. The CDR3 spells CASSGLWGDGYTF. The CDR3, as DNA: TGTGCCAGCAGTGGGCTATGGGGCGACGGCTACACCTTC.

Written as DNA, the CDR3 is TGTGCCAGCAGTTTAACAGGGCCCCCGGCTTACTATGGCTACACCTTC. Translation: CASSLTGPPAYYGYTF. V gene TRBV6-5 combines with J gene TRBJ1-2; D is possibly TRBD1 (6 bases). The CDR3 spans 16 residues. Trimming removed 4 bases from V and 3 bases from J, with 18 bases in between. In germline, CDR1 is MNHEY, CDR2 SVGAGI.

This chain links TRBV30 with TRBJ2-4; D not certain. Germline V gene data show CDR1 as GTSNPN and CDR2 as SVGIG (reference sequence). The CDR3 totals 11 residues. The V gene lost 1 base and the J gene lost 10 bases, with 8 bases spanning the gap. DNA of the CDR3: TGTGCCTGGAGTGGGTATCGGATTCAGTACTTC. Protein product: CAWSGYRIQYF.

The V and J genes are TRBV9 and TRBJ2-1; 7 positions match TRBD2. CDR1 is SGDLS and CDR2 is YYNGEE in the germline V gene. This CDR3 contains 16 residues. V was pared by 3 bases and J by 4 bases, with 10 bases of the junction left unmatched. CDR3 protein: CASSAPSGGLYNEQFF. CDR3 DNA sequence: TGTGCCAGCAGCGCCCCTAGCGGAGGACTTTACAATGAGCAGTTCTTC.